The 28 T cell receptor beta chains below come from one sample, sequenced in a study of blood T cell repertoires in COVID-19. TCRdb's copy holds only in-frame clones and misses some; the assay was immunoSEQ multiplex PCR. The profile shows more than 75,000 clones, approximately 86% of them singletons. The sample was peripheral blood. The receptor set was obtained from a woman older than 75 with acute or convalescent COVID-19.

This clone came up once. The chain links TRBV12-5 to TRBJ1-1, with 8 positions matching TRBD1. V dropped 3 bases and J dropped 1; count of bases not matched to a gene: 4. CDR3 size: 15 residues. Germline values: CDR1 LGHNT, CDR2 FRNRAP. Written as DNA, the CDR3 is TGTGCTAGTGGTTTCGGGACAGGAGGGAACACTGAAGCTTTCTTT. This encodes CASGFGTGGNTEAFF.

The chain recombines TRBV10-3 with TRBJ1-3; 7 bases are a match to TRBD1. Germline lookup yields CDR1 ENHRY and CDR2 SYGVKD. V lost 7 bases and J lost 4; bases outside the gene matches: 7. The CDR3 consists of 14 residues. The CDR3 sequence: CAITSTGFGNTIYF. The CDR3 DNA reads as TGTGCCATCACTTCGACAGGGTTCGGAAACACCATATATTTT.

The rearrangement uses TRBV27 and TRBJ2-1; D gene ambiguous. This CDR3 has 15 residues. Germline CDR1 is MNHEY and CDR2 is SMNVEV (reference sequence). V lost 3 bases and J lost 0, with 9 bases in between. CDR3 sequence (DNA): TGTGCCAGCAGTTTTGGGCAGAGCTCCTACAATGAGCAGTTCTTC. It translates to CASSFGQSSYNEQFF.

The rearrangement uses TRBV6-2 or TRBV6-3 and TRBJ1-4; D is unresolved. Germline V gene data show CDR1 as MNHEY and CDR2 as SVGEGT. The CDR3 is made up of 17 amino acids. The V and J ends lost 2 bases and 6 bases respectively, with 19 bases between them. This CDR3 reads CASSYNHPGDLDEKLFF. In nucleotides, the CDR3 is TGTGCCAGCAGTTACAATCACCCGGGAGATTTGGATGAAAAACTGTTTTTT.

The genes are TRBV6-5 and TRBJ2-7; 7 positions agree with TRBD2. V lost 6 bases to trimming and J lost 2 bases; unmatched junction nucleotides: 1. CDR1 and CDR2 (germline): MNHEY, SVGAGI. The CDR3 runs to 12 residues. The chain's CDR3 is CASSGGTYEQYF. The DNA of the CDR3 is TGTGCCAGCAGCGGGGGGACCTACGAGCAGTACTTC.

This sequence joins TRBV4-1 and TRBJ2-3; TRBD2 might be the D (5 bases). The V end lost 5 bases, the J end lost 5 bases, and 23 bases lay between the germline ends. The CDR3 consists of 17 residues. The germline gives CDR1 MGHRA, CDR2 YSYEKL. The CDR3 DNA reads TGCGCCAGCAGCGACCTAAGGATATCGAGGGTTGGAGATACGCAGTATTTT. Translated, it gives CASSDLRISRVGDTQYF.

The chain has TRBV7-6 and TRBJ1-6; tentatively, D is TRBD1 (5 bases). The CDR3 sequence is 13 residues long. V was trimmed by 5 bases and J by 6 bases, leaving 8 bases between them. Germline CDR1 and CDR2: SGHVS and FNYEAQ. The CDR3 DNA reads as TGTGCCAGCAGCCCCCAGGGTAATTCACCCCTCCACTTT. Encoded protein: CASSPQGNSPLHF. Looking up the rest from reference TRBV7-6 and TRBJ1-6 gives the full variable domain: GAGVSQSPRYKVTKRGQDVALRCDPISGHVSLYWYRQALGQGPEFLTYFNYEAQQDKSGLPNDRFSAERPEGSISTLTIQRTEQRDSAMYRCASSPQGNSPLHFGNGTRLTVT.

This chain uses TRBV28 with TRBJ2-1; TRBD2 might be the D (6 bases). The CDR3 is made up of 11 amino acids. Trimming pared 11 bases from V and 5 bases from J, leaving 10 bases between. CDR1 is MDHEN, CDR2 SYDVKM, per germline. CDR3 bases: TGTGCCTCCGGGAGTCACAATGAGCAGTTCTTC. Translated: CASGSHNEQFF. The full variable domain, completed using reference TRBV28 and TRBJ2-1, is DVKVTQSSRYLVKRTGEKVFLECVQDMDHENMFWYRQDPGLGLRLIYFSYDVKMKEKGDIPEGYSVSREKKERFSLILESASTNQTSMYLCASGSHNEQFFGPGTRLTVL.

The chain combines TRBV27 with TRBJ1-5; D is perhaps TRBD1 (6 bases). With 8 bases removed from V and 5 bases from J, the gap between germline ends came to 10 bases. Germline loops: CDR1 MNHEY, CDR2 SMNVEV (reference sequence). This CDR3 contains 12 residues. CDR3 sequence: CASRTAYQPQHF. For the CDR3, the DNA is TGTGCCAGCCGGACAGCCTATCAGCCCCAGCATTTT.

V gene TRBV7-9 combines with J gene TRBJ1-6, with TRBD1 matching 9 bases. The CDR3 length is 15 residues. Germline CDR1 is SEHNR and CDR2 is FQNEAQ (reference sequence). Trimming at V came to 5 bases and at J to 7 bases, leaving 6 bases not matched to a gene. CDR3 sequence reads: CASSPGTGKNSPLHF. The DNA of the CDR3 is TGTGCCAGCAGCCCCGGGACAGGGAAAAATTCACCCCTCCACTTT.

The chain couples TRBV3-1 (or the pseudogene TRBV3-2) to TRBJ1-3; no clear D gene. Germline V gene sequence: CDR1 LGHDT, CDR2 YNNKEL (reference sequence). Trimming took 0 bases from V and 2 from J, leaving 5 bases between them. The length of the CDR3 is 14 residues. CDR3 sequence reads: CASSQEGTGNTIYF. The DNA of the CDR3 is TGTGCCAGCAGCCAAGAGGGCACTGGAAACACCATATATTTT.

This chain joins TRBV6-1 and TRBJ2-5, with a possible D match to TRBD2 (6 bases). This CDR3 is 14 amino acids long. Germline CDR1 reads MNHNS; CDR2 reads SASEGT. V gave up 1 base and J gave up 5 bases, with 11 bases separating them. CDR3 residues: CASSEGAAGETQYF. For the CDR3, the DNA is TGTGCCAGCAGTGAAGGGGCGGCGGGGGAGACCCAGTACTTC.

This clone was counted a few times. This sequence joins TRBV6-5 and TRBJ1-6; 8 bases align to TRBD1. The J segment lost 10 bases and the V segment lost 8 bases, leaving 13 bases of the junction unmatched. Germline V gene sequence: CDR1 MNHEY, CDR2 SVGAGI. This CDR3 has 15 amino acids. The CDR3 protein is CASAPVQGARSPLHF. The CDR3, as DNA: TGTGCCAGCGCTCCAGTCCAGGGGGCGAGATCACCCCTCCACTTT.

J is TRBJ2-3 and V is TRBV6-5, with D possibly matching TRBD1 (6 bases). V was shortened by 5 bases and J by 2 bases, with 14 bases between the two germline ends. This CDR3 region has 15 residues. Germline-derived CDR1 and CDR2 are MNHEY and SVGAGI. The CDR3 DNA reads as TGTGCCAGCAGTAGCCGGGACATCGACACAGATACGCAGTATTTT. Translation: CASSSRDIDTDTQYF.

The table lists this clone with a few counts. The chain employs TRBV11-2 and TRBJ2-3, with 9 bases lining up with TRBD2. The CDR3 is 16 residues long. Germline V gene sequence: CDR1 SGHAT, CDR2 FQNNGV. With V trimmed by 5 bases and J by 4 bases, 10 bases remained unmatched. This CDR3 reads CASSLSPGLAPDTQYF. In nucleotides, the CDR3 is TGTGCCAGCAGCCTATCCCCGGGACTAGCTCCAGATACGCAGTATTTT. Filled out from reference TRBV11-2 and TRBJ2-3, the complete variable domain reads EAGVAQSPRYKIIEKRQSVAFWCNPISGHATLYWYQQILGQGPKLLIQFQNNGVVDDSQLPKDRFSAERLKGVDSTLKIQPAKLEDSAVYLCASSLSPGLAPDTQYFGPGTRLTVL.

V is TRBV7-8 and J is TRBJ2-7; 10 nucleotides agree with TRBD2. J gave up 2 bases and V 1 base, and 8 bases lay outside the gene matches. Germline V CDR1 and CDR2: SGHVS, FQNEAQ. CDR3 length: 17 residues. CDR3 nucleotides: TGTGCCAGCAGCTTAGGATCGCTAGCGGGGGACGCCTACGAGCAGTACTTC. It encodes CASSLGSLAGDAYEQYF.

The chain combines TRBV2 with TRBJ2-7, with TRBD2 matching 13 bases. The CDR3 runs 16 residues. The germline V gene has CDR1 SNHLY and CDR2 FYNNEI. Trimming removed 6 bases from V and 2 bases from J; junction bases left unmatched: 7. The CDR3 region is CASREGLAGIPYEQYF. CDR3 coding DNA: TGTGCCAGCAGAGAGGGACTAGCGGGAATTCCCTACGAGCAGTACTTC.

The chain carries TRBV2 and TRBJ2-3; a weak D match, TRBD1 (5 bases). Germline V gene lookup returns CDR1 SNHLY and CDR2 FYNNEI. The V gene lost 1 base and the J gene lost 2 bases, with 10 bases spanning the gap. This CDR3 spans 15 amino acids. As DNA, the CDR3 is TGTGCCAGCAGTGAAGGGGGCAAACTCACAGATACGCAGTATTTT. Translating it yields CASSEGGKLTDTQYF. The complete variable domain, with remaining parts taken from reference TRBV2 and TRBJ2-3, reads EPEVTQTPSHQVTQMGQEVILRCVPISNHLYFYWYRQILGQKVEFLVSFYNNEISEKSEIFDDQFSVERPDGSNFTLKIRSTKLEDSAMYFCASSEGGKLTDTQYFGPGTRLTVL.

For the CDR3, the DNA is TGTGCCAGCAGTGGAAACAGGGGTAGCACAGATACGCAGTATTTT. It translates to CASSGNRGSTDTQYF. V usage is TRBV2 and J usage is TRBJ2-3, with TRBD1 matching over 7 bases. Trimming at V came to 4 bases and at J to 0 bases, leaving 4 bases not matched to a gene. Germline-derived CDR1 and CDR2 are SNHLY and FYNNEI. The CDR3 spans 15 residues.

The chain carries TRBV30 and TRBJ2-7, with 7 bases aligning to TRBD1. J gave up 3 bases and V 0 bases, and 2 bases lay outside the gene matches. The length of the CDR3 is 13 residues. Germline assignment: CDR1 GTSNPN and CDR2 SVGIG (reference sequence). The CDR3 DNA reads TGTGCCTGGAGTGTCCAGGGGGTCTACGAGCAGTACTTC. This encodes CAWSVQGVYEQYF.

V and J are TRBV6-6 and TRBJ2-2, with 8 bases matching TRBD1. Per the germline V gene, CDR1 is MNHNY and CDR2 is SVGAGI (reference sequence). Unmatched junction bases numbered 6, after V lost 5 bases and J lost 4 bases. CDR3 length: 15 residues. The CDR3 bases are TGTGCCAGCAGTAAAGGACAGGGAGGCACCGGGGAGCTGTTTTTT. It encodes CASSKGQGGTGELFF.

This chain connects TRBV7-2 to TRBJ1-2; D remains unclear. Germline assignment: CDR1 SGHTA and CDR2 FQGNSA. V lost 1 base and J lost 3, with 12 bases in between. The length of the CDR3 is 15 residues. The CDR3 coding sequence is TGTGCCAGCAGCTTAGGCCGAGCGGAATACTATGGCTACACCTTC. Its protein product is CASSLGRAEYYGYTF.

This sequence joins TRBV18 and TRBJ1-1; no clear D. V was cut by 5 bases and J by 3 bases, with 13 bases left in between. The CDR3 sequence is 14 residues long. Germline lookup yields CDR1 KGHSH and CDR2 LQKENI. CDR3 protein: CASSSNTRDTEAFF. The DNA of the CDR3 is TGTGCCAGCTCATCGAATACTAGGGACACTGAAGCTTTCTTT.

The chain joins TRBV7-2 to TRBJ2-3, with D tentatively TRBD2 (5 bases). The V gene's germline CDR1 is SGHTA and CDR2 FQGNSA. The CDR3 is 14 amino acids. Trimming removed 1 base at V and 5 bases at J, with 10 bases between. The CDR3 region is CASSLVSGRDTQYF. CDR3 coding DNA: TGTGCCAGCAGCTTAGTAAGTGGGAGAGATACGCAGTATTTT.

The rearrangement joins TRBV4-3 to TRBJ2-7; D perhaps matches TRBD1 (5 bases). CDR1 is LGHNA, CDR2 YSLEER, per germline. CDR3 length equals 16 residues. Trimming removed 1 base at V and 6 bases at J, with 19 bases between. CDR3 in amino acids: CASSQGVEQGRTEQYF. CDR3 in DNA: TGCGCCAGCAGCCAAGGGGTTGAGCAGGGTAGGACCGAGCAGTACTTC.

The count of this clone is one. V gene TRBV5-4 combines with J gene TRBJ2-5; 9 nucleotides align to TRBD2. Trimming removed 3 bases from V and 5 bases from J; junction bases left unmatched: 11. Germline V gives CDR1 SGHNT, CDR2 YYREEE (reference sequence). The CDR3 is made up of 16 amino acids. CDR3 in amino acids: CASSSRSGGPQETQYF. CDR3 DNA: TGTGCCAGCAGCTCTAGAAGCGGGGGGCCCCAGGAGACCCAGTACTTC.

The chain combines TRBV5-1 with TRBJ2-7, with 13 bases fitting TRBD2. The ends lost 4 bases at V and 2 bases at J; junction bases unmatched: 3. The CDR3 sequence is 15 residues long. The germline V gene encodes CDR1 SGHRS and CDR2 YFSETQ. The CDR3 reads CASSTGLAGAYEQYF. The CDR3 coding sequence is TGCGCCAGCAGCACAGGACTAGCGGGGGCCTACGAGCAGTACTTC.

The count of this clone is one. The chain employs TRBV5-6 and TRBJ2-5; D remains unclear. V was shortened by 1 base and J by 2 bases, with 9 bases between the two germline ends. The germline CDR1 and CDR2 sequences are SGHDT and YYEEEE. CDR3 length: 14 amino acids. In DNA, the CDR3 is TGTGCCAGCAGCTTGTTACAATTACAAGAGACCCAGTACTTC. Translation: CASSLLQLQETQYF.